This TCR beta chain stems from a study of identical twins. The germline gives CDR1 ENHRY, CDR2 SYGVKD. CDR3 length: 15 residues. The ends lost 6 bases at V and 1 base at J; junction bases unmatched: 6. Study-wide points: Findings came from cross-sectional statistics, without long-term follow-up of donors.

Each CDR3 protein gets one entry after TCRdb re-called the 5' RACE reads with MiXCR. The data show about 1.7 million distinct CDR3 sequences, roughly 35% seen once. A few counts support this clonotype. Its antigen is currently unknown. This clonotype originated in a newborn girl in good health. The sequenced sample consisted of cord blood. The V gene is TRBV10-3, the J gene TRBJ2-3; 8 nucleotides match TRBD1. As DNA, the CDR3 is TGTGCCATCAGCGCAGGGGGCGCGGGCACAGATACGCAGTATTTT. This codes for CAISAGGAGTDTQYF.